The clone carrying this T cell receptor beta chain was picked up one time. These data belong to a study of technical replicates of blood from a few donors. Repertoires were generated with immunoSEQ multiplex PCR, while TCRdb's copy carries only in-frame clones and drops some. The repertoire holds some 82,000 clones, with 90% to 95% as singletons. Per the germline V gene, CDR1 is MGHRA and CDR2 is YSYEKL. The CDR3 totals 12 residues. V gave up 4 bases and J gave up 9 bases, with 10 bases separating them. Specimen: T cells isolated from PBMCs. V usage is TRBV4-1 and J usage is TRBJ2-1; D is perhaps TRBD2 (5 bases). This TCR derives from a human donor in good health. CDR3 in amino acids: CASSPRSGEQFF. The CDR3 coding sequence is TGCGCCAGCAGCCCCCGAAGCGGTGAGCAGTTCTTC.